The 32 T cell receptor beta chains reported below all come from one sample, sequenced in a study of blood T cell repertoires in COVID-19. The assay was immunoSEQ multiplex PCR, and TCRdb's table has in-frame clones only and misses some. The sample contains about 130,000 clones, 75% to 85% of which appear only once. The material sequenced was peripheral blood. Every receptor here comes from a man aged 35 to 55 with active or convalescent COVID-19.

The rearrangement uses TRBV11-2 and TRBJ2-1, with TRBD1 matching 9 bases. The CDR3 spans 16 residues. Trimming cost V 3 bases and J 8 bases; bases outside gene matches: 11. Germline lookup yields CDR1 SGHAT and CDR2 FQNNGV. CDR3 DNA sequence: TGTGCCAGCAGCTTCCGAGCGGGACAGGGAGATCATGAGCAGTTCTTC. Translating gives CASSFRAGQGDHEQFF.

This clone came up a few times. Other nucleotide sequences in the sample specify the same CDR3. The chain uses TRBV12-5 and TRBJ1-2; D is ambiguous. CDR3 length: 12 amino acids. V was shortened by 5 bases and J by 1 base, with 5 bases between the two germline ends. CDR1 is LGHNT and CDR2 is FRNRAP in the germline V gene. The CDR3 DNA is TGTGCTAGTGGTCACAGTAACTATGGCTACACCTTC. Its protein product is CASGHSNYGYTF.

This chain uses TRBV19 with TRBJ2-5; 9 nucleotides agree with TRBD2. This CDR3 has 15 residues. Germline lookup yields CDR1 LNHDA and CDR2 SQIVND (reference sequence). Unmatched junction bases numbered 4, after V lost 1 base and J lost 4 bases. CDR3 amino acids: CASSIGLSGGETQYF. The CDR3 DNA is TGTGCCAGTAGTATAGGCCTTAGCGGGGGAGAGACCCAGTACTTC.

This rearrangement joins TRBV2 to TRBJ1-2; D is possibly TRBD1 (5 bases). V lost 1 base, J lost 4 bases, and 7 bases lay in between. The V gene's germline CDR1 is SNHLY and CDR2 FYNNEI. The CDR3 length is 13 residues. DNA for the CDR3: TGTGCCAGCAGTGAAGGGACACGCTATGGCTACACCTTC. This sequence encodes CASSEGTRYGYTF. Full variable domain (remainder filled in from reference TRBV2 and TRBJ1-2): EPEVTQTPSHQVTQMGQEVILRCVPISNHLYFYWYRQILGQKVEFLVSFYNNEISEKSEIFDDQFSVERPDGSNFTLKIRSTKLEDSAMYFCASSEGTRYGYTFGSGTRLTVV.

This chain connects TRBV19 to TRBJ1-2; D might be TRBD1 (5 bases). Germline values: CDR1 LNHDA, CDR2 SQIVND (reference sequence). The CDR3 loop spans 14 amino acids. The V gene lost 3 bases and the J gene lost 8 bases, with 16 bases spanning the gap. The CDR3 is CASSMDGRVGGYTF. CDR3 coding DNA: TGTGCCAGTAGTATGGATGGCAGGGTAGGAGGCTACACCTTC. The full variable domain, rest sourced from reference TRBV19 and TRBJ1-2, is DGGITQSPKYLFRKEGQNVTLSCEQNLNHDAMYWYRQDPGQGLRLIYYSQIVNDFQKGDIAEGYSVSREKKESFPLTVTSAQKNPTAFYLCASSMDGRVGGYTFGSGTRLTVV.

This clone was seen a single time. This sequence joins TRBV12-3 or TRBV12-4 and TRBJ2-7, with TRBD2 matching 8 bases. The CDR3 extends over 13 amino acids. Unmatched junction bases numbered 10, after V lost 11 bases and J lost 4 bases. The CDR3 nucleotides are TGTGCCTGCAAGGCTAGCGGGCTTTACGAGCAGTACTTC. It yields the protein CACKASGLYEQYF.

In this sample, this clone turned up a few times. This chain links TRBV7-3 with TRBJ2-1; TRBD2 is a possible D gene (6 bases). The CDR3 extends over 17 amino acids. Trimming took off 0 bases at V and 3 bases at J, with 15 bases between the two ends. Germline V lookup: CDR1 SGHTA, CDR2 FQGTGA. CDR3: CASSLTGNSGNYNEQFF. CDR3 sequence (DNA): TGTGCCAGCAGCTTAACGGGGAATAGCGGTAACTACAATGAGCAGTTCTTC.

CDR3: CASSIRQGERTEAFF. As DNA, the CDR3 is TGTGCCAGCAGCATACGACAGGGGGAACGCACTGAAGCTTTCTTT. The J gene is TRBJ1-1, the V gene TRBV7-8; 9 bases agree with TRBD1. From germline, CDR1 is SGHVS and CDR2 FQNEAQ. V lost 5 bases, J lost 4 bases, and 8 bases stayed unmatched. The CDR3 sequence is 15 residues long.

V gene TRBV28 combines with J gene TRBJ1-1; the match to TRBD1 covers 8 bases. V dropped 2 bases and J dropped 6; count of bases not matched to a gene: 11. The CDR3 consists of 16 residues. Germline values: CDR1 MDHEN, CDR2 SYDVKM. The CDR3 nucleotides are TGTGCCAGCAGTTTAGATCAGTGGGACAGGACCGCTGAAGCTTTCTTT. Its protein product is CASSLDQWDRTAEAFF.

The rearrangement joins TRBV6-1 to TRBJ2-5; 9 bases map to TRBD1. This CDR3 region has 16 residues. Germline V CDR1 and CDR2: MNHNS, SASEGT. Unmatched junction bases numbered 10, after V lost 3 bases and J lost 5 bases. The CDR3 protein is CASSEHRTGAVETQYF. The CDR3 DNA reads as TGTGCCAGCAGTGAGCATAGGACAGGGGCGGTGGAGACCCAGTACTTC.

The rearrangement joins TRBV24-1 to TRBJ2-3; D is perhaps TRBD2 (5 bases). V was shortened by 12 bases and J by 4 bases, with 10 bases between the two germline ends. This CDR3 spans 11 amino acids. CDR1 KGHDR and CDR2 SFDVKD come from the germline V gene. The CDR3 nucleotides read TGTGCCGCGGCGGGTTCAGATACGCAGTATTTT. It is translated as CAAAGSDTQYF.

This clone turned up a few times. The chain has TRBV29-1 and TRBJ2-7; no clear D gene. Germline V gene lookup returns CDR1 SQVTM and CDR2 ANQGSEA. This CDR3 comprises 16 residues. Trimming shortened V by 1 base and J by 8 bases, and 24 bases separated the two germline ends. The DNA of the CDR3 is TGCAGCGTTGAAGCCGGCGCACGGGTCGACGCGTTCAAGCAGTACTTC. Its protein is CSVEAGARVDAFKQYF.

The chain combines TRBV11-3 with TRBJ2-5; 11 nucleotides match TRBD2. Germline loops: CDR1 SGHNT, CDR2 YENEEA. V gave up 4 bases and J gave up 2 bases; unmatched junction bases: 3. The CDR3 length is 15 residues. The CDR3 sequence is CASSSLAGGQETQYF. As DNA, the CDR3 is TGTGCCAGCAGCTCCTTAGCGGGGGGGCAAGAGACCCAGTACTTC.

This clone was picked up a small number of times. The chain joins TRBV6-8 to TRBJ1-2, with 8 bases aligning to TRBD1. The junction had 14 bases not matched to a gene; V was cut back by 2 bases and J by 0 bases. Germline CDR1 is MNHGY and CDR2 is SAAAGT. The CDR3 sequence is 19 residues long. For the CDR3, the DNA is TGTGCCAGCAGTTACATTGGCTCGGACAGGGTGCCCGCTAACTATGGCTACACCTTC. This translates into CASSYIGSDRVPANYGYTF.

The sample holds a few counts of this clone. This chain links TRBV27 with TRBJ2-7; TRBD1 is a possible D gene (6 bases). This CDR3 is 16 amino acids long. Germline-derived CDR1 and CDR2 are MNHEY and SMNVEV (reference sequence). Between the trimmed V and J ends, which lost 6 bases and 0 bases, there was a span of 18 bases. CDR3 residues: CASSPSLGTFSYEQYF. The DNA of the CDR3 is TGTGCCAGCAGCCCTTCCCTGGGGACATTCTCCTACGAGCAGTACTTC.

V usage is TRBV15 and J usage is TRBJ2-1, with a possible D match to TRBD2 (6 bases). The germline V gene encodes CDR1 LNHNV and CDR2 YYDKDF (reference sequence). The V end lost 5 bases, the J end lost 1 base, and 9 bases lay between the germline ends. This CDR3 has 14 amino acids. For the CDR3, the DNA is TGTGCCACCAGCTCCGGACTATCCTACAATGAGCAGTTCTTC. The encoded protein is CATSSGLSYNEQFF.

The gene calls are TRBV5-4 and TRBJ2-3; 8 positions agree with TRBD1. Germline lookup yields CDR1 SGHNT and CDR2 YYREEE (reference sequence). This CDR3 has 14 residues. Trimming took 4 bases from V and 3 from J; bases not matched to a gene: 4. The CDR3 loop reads CASSPGQETDTQYF. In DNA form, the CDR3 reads TGTGCCAGCAGCCCGGGACAGGAGACAGATACGCAGTATTTT. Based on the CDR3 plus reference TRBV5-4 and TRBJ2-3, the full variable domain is ETGVTQSPTHLIKTRGQQVTLRCSSQSGHNTVSWYQQALGQGPQFIFQYYREEENGRGNFPPRFSGLQFPNYSSELNVNALELDDSALYLCASSPGQETDTQYFGPGTRLTVL.

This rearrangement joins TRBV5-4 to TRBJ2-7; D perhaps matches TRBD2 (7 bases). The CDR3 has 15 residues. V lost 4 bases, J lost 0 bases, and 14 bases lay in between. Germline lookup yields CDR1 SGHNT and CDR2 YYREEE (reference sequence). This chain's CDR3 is CASSLGGGSSYEQYF. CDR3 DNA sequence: TGTGCCAGCAGCCTAGGGGGGGGGAGCTCCTACGAGCAGTACTTC.

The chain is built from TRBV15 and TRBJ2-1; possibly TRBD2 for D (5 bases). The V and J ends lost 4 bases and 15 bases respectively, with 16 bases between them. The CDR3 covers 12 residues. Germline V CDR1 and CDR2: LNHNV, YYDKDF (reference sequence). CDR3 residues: CATSTTLVPPFF. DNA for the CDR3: TGTGCCACCAGCACGACACTAGTCCCGCCGTTCTTC.

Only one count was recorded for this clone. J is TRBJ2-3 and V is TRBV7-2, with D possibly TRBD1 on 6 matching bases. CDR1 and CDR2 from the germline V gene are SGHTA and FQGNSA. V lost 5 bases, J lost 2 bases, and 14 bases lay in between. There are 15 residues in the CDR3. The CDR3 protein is CASSKQQGVTDTQYF. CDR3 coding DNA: TGTGCCAGCAGCAAACAACAGGGAGTCACAGATACGCAGTATTTT.

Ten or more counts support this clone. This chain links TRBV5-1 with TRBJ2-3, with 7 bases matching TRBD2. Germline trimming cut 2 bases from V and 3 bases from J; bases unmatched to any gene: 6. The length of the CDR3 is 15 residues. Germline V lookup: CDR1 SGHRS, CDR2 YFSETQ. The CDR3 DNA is TGCGCCAGCAGCTTAAGCGGGATGTTGACAGATACGCAGTATTTT. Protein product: CASSLSGMLTDTQYF.

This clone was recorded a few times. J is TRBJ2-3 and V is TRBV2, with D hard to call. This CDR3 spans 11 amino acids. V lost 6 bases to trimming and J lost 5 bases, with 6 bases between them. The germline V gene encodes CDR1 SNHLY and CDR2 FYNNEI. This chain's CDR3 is CASREIDTQYF. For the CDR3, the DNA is TGTGCCAGCAGAGAGATAGATACGCAGTATTTT.

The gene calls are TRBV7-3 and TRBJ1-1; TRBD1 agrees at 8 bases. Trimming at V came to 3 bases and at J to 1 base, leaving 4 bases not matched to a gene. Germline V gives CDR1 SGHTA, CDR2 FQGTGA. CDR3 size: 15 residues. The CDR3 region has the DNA TGTGCCAGCAGCTTGAGTGGGACAGGGAACACTGAAGCTTTCTTT. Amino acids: CASSLSGTGNTEAFF.

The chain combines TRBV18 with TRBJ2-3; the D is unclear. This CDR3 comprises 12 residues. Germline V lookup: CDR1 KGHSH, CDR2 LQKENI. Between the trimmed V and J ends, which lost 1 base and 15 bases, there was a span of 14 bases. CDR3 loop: CASSPQDKSLYF. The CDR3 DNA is TGTGCCAGCTCACCACAAGACAAGAGTCTATATTTT.

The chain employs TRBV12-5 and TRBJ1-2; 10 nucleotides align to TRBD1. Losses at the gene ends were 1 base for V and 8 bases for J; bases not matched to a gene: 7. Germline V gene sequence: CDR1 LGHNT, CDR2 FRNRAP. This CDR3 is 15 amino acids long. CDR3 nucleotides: TGTGCTAGTGGTTTGGCGCCGGGACAGGGGAGCGGCTACACCTTC. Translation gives CASGLAPGQGSGYTF.

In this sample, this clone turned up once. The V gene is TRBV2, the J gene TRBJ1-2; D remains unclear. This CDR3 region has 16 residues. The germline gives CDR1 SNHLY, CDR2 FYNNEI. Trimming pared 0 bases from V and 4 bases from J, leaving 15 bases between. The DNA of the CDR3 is TGTGCCAGCAGTGAAGCGCTTCAGAGGAATAGCTATGGCTACACCTTC. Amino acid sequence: CASSEALQRNSYGYTF.

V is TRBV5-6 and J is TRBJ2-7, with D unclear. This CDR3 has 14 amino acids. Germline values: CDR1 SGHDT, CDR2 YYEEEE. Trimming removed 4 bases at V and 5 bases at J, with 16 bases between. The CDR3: CASSQKAGSHEQYF. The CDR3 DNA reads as TGTGCCAGCAGCCAAAAGGCAGGTTCCCACGAGCAGTACTTC.

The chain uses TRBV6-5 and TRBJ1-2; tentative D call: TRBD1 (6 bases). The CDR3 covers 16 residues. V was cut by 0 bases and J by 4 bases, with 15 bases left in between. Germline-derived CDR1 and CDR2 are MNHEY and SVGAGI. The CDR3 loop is CASSYSGAANTYGYTF. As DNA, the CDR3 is TGTGCCAGCAGTTACTCGGGGGCAGCCAACACCTATGGCTACACCTTC.

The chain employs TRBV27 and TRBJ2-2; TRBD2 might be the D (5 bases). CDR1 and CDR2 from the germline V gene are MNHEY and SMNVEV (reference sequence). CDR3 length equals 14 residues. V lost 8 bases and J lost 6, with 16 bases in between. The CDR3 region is CASSDFLRAGELFF. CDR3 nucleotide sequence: TGTGCCAGCTCGGACTTCCTTCGCGCCGGGGAGCTGTTTTTT.

The CDR3 sequence is CASNQRRGSGNTIYF. CDR3 bases: TGTGCCAGCAACCAGAGGAGGGGCTCTGGAAACACCATATATTTT. V usage is TRBV5-8 and J usage is TRBJ1-3; D may be TRBD1 (5 bases). The CDR3 has 15 residues. The V end lost 6 bases, the J end lost 0 bases, and 13 bases lay between the germline ends. Germline V gene data show CDR1 as SGHTS and CDR2 as YDEGEE.

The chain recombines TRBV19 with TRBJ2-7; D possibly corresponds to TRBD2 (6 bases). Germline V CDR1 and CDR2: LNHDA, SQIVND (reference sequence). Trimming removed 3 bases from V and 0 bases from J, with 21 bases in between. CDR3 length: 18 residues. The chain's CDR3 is CASSIGGVRTTASYEQYF. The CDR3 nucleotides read TGTGCCAGTAGTATTGGAGGGGTGAGGACTACCGCCTCCTACGAGCAGTACTTC.

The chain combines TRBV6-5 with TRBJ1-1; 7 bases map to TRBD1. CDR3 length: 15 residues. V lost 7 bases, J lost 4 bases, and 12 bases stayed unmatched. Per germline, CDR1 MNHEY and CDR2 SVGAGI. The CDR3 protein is CASIAVDRQSTEAFF. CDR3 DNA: TGTGCCAGCATCGCCGTGGACAGGCAAAGCACTGAAGCTTTCTTT.